What follows is one T cell receptor (beta chain) and its context. No antigen is known for it. V trimming: 3 bases; J trimming: 3 bases; junction bases outside the gene matches: 17. The CDR3 is 18 residues long. Sequencing used immunoSEQ multiplex PCR; TCRdb keeps in-frame clones, though not all of them. The table lists about 150,000 clones, approximately 92% of them singletons. This entry is derived from a study of T cell responses to AZD1222 COVID-19 vaccine. Study-level results: Baseline serostatus was positive in only a handful of AZD1222 recipients.

This chain links TRBV23-1 with TRBJ2-7, with 7 bases lining up with TRBD2. TRBV23-1 is an ORF for which the function is uncertain. The sequence derives from an adult who received the AZD1222 COVID-19 vaccine. Source: peripheral blood, taken 28 days after the second AZD1222 dose. CDR3 coding DNA: TGCGCCAGCAGTCAGGGAATGGAGCGGGGCCAATGGGGCTACGAGCAGTACTTC. It encodes CASSQGMERGQWGYEQYF.